This is a list of T cell receptor beta chains from one sample in a study of blood T cell repertoires in COVID-19. The table came from immunoSEQ multiplex PCR; TCRdb's copy has only in-frame clones and leaves some out. The table lists about 440,000 clones, around nine tenths of them singletons. Sequences were obtained from PBMCs or T cells enriched from blood (not recorded which). The receptors were gathered from a woman aged 18-30 years with acute COVID-19. Both conserved end residues are part of each CDR3. A D gene is named only where the DNA matches it firmly.

TRBJ2-7	TRBV5-1	NA	CASSLVSSYEQYF	TGCGCCAGCAGCTTGGTCAGCTCCTACGAGCAGTACTTC
TRBJ2-2	TRBV5-5	TRBD2	CASSSWTSGNTGELFF	TGTGCCAGCAGTTCCTGGACTAGCGGGAACACCGGGGAGCTGTTTTTT
TRBJ2-7	TRBV11-3	NA	CASKKNPSSYEQYF	TGTGCCAGCAAAAAGAACCCGAGCTCCTACGAGCAGTACTTC
TRBJ2-1	TRBV7-7	TRBD2	CASSSQGAGVRGEQFF	TGTGCCAGCAGTTCCCAAGGAGCGGGAGTACGGGGTGAGCAGTTCTTC
TRBJ1-2	TRBV19	NA	CASSSRQGTQVSYGYTF	TGTGCCAGTAGCTCACGGCAGGGGACCCAAGTTAGCTATGGCTACACCTTC
TRBJ2-2	TRBV27	TRBD2	CASSKGLGELFF	TGTGCCAGCAGTAAGGGACTAGGGGAGCTGTTTTTT
TRBJ1-6	TRBV7-3	NA	CASSLSRNSPLHF	TGTGCCAGCAGCTTAAGCAGGAATTCACCCCTCCACTTT
TRBJ2-7	TRBV27	NA	CASSLGGRITDEQYF	TGTGCCAGCAGTTTGGGGGGACGGATAACAGACGAGCAGTACTTC
TRBJ1-5	TRBV6-5	NA	CASSPPGSNNQPQHF	TGTGCCAGCAGTCCCCCGGGGAGCAATAATCAGCCCCAGCATTTT
TRBJ1-4	TRBV25-1	TRBD1	CASRHIQGAYEKLFF	TGTGCCAGCAGACACATACAGGGGGCATATGAAAAACTGTTTTTT
TRBJ1-1	TRBV5-1	NA	CASSPFVNTEAFF	TGCGCCAGCAGTCCCTTTGTGAACACTGAAGCTTTCTTT
TRBJ1-1	TRBV7-9	NA	CASSRQGEAFF	TGTGCCAGCAGCCGGCAGGGGGAAGCTTTCTTT
TRBJ2-7	TRBV28	TRBD2	CASWGGRISYEQYF	TGTGCCAGCTGGGGCGGGAGGATCAGTTACGAGCAGTACTTC
TRBJ1-1	TRBV11-2	NA	CASSLSGLLNTEAFF	TGTGCCAGCAGCTTATCCGGACTGCTGAACACTGAAGCTTTCTTT
TRBJ1-1	TRBV27	NA	CASSSWTEGTEAFF	TGTGCCAGCAGTTCCTGGACAGAAGGGACTGAAGCTTTCTTT
TRBJ1-2	TRBV19	NA	CASNEQLLNYGYTF	TGTGCCAGTAATGAGCAACTACTCAACTATGGCTACACCTTC